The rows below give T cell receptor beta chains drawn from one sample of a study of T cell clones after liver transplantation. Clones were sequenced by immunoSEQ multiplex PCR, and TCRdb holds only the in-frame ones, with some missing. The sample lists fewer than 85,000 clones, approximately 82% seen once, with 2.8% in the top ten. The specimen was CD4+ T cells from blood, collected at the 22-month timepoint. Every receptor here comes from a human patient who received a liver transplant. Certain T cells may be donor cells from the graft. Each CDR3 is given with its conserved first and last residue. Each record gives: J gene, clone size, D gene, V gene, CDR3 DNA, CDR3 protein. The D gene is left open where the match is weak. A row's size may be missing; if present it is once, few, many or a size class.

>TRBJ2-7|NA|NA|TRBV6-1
TGTGCCAGCAGCCCTCAGGGTAGCTCCTACGAGCAGTACTTC
CASSPQGSSYEQYF
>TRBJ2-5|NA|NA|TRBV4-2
TGTGCCAGCAGCCAAGAACGCGGGGATCGGGAAGAGACCCAGTACTTC
CASSQERGDREETQYF
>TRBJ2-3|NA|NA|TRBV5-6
TGTGCCAGCAGCTTCCTTGCAGATACGCAGTATTTT
CASSFLADTQYF
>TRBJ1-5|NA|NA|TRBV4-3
TGCGCCAGCAGCCAAGGTCTTCCAGGGCCCCAGAGCAATCAGCCCCAGCATTTT
CASSQGLPGPQSNQPQHF
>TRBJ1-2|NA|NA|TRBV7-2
TGTGCCAGCATCCCCGCGGCGGGGGGGAGTGGCTACACCTTC
CASIPAAGGSGYTF
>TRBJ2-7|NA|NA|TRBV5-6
TGTGCCAGCAGCTTGGGCAGGGATTACGAGCAGTACTTC
CASSLGRDYEQYF
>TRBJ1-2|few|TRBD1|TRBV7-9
TGTGCCAGCAGACCAGGGACAGAGGACTATGGCTACACCTTC
CASRPGTEDYGYTF
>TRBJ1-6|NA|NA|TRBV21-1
TGTGCCAGCAGCAAAGGACAGGGGGACATTAATTCACCCCTCCACTTT
CASSKGQGDINSPLHF
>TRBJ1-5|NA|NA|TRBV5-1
TGCGCCAGCAGCTTGGACGGTAGCAATCAGCCCCAGCATTTT
CASSLDGSNQPQHF
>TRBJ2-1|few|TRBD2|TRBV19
TGTGCCAGTAACTGGGCGGGAGGCACGGGGAATGAGCAGTTCTTC
CASNWAGGTGNEQFF
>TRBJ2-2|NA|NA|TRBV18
TGTGCCAGCTCACTCGGGGTCACCGGGGAGCTGTTTTTT
CASSLGVTGELFF
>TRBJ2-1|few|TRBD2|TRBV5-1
TGCGCCAGCAGCTTCGGGGGGAGGAATGAGCAGTTCTTC
CASSFGGRNEQFF
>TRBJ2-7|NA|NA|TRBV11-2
TGTGCCAGCAGCTTAGCCCCCGGTGGACGCGAGCAGTACTTC
CASSLAPGGREQYF
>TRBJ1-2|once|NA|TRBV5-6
TGTGCCAGCAGCGTGGACGGTAACTATGGCTACACCTTC
CASSVDGNYGYTF
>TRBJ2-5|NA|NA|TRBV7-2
TGTGCCAGCAGCCCCATGACGGGTAGGGAGACCCAGTACTTC
CASSPMTGRETQYF
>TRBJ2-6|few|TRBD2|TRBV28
TGTGCCAGCAGTTCGGGGGCGGGAGGTTCTGGGGCCAACGTCCTGACTTTC
CASSSGAGGSGANVLTF
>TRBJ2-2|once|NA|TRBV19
TGTGCCAGCCGAAAACAGGGTTCGGACACCGGGGAGCTGTTTTTT
CASRKQGSDTGELFF
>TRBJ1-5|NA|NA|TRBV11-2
TGTGCCAGCAGCTTAGATCGCAATCAGCCCCAGCATTTT
CASSLDRNQPQHF
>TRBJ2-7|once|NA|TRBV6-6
TGTGCCAGCAGTCGCCAGGACAGAAAATACGAGCAGTACTTC
CASSRQDRKYEQYF
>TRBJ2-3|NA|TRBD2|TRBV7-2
TGTGCCAGCAGCTTACTGAGCGGGGGGCGGTCAGATACGCAGTATTTT
CASSLLSGGRSDTQYF
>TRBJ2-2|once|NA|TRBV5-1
TGCGCCAGCAGCCTGTTCGTCGACCCGGGGACCGGGGAGCTGTTTTTT
CASSLFVDPGTGELFF
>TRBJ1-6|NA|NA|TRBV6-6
TGTGCCAGCAGTTACTTCCCGAAAGGGTCACCCCTCCACTTT
CASSYFPKGSPLHF
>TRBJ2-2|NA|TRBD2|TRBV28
TGTGCCAGCACGGGGCGGGAGAAGGTGAACACCGGGGAGCTGTTTTTT
CASTGREKVNTGELFF
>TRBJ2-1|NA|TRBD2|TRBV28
TGTGCCAGCAGTTCTAAACTCCCTACTAGCGGGAGGGCCGGCGTTTTGGGTGAGCAGTTCTTC
CASSSKLPTSGRAGVLGEQFF
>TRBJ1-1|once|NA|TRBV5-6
TGTGCCAGCAGCTTGGTGGGGACTGAAGCTTTCTTT
CASSLVGTEAFF
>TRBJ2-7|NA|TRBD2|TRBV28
TGTGCCAGCAGTTTAACGACTAGCGGGAGGACTTTGAGTTACGAGCAGTACTTC
CASSLTTSGRTLSYEQYF
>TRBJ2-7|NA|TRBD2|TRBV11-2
TGTGCCAGCAGCCAAGGGCTAGCGGGGGGATCGCAGCAGTACTTC
CASSQGLAGGSQQYF
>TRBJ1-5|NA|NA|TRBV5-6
TGTGCCAGCAGCATAACGGGGTACAATCAGCCCCAGCATTTT
CASSITGYNQPQHF
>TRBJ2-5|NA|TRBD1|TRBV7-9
TGTGCCAGCAGCCGAGGGACAGCTGAGGAGACCCAGTACTTC
CASSRGTAEETQYF
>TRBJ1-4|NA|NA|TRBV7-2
TGTGCCAGCAGCTTACTCTTACGGGAAAAACTGTTTTTT
CASSLLLREKLFF
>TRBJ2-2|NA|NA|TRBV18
TGTGCCAGCTCACCATACAGGGCCCCCGAGCTGTTTTTT
CASSPYRAPELFF
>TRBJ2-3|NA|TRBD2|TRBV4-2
TGTGCCAGCAGCCAAGATATGCCTAGCGGGAGTGGAGATACGCAGTATTTT
CASSQDMPSGSGDTQYF